A selection of T cell receptor beta chains follows, all from one sample in a study of cytomegalovirus exposure and HLA in healthy donors. Here immunoSEQ multiplex PCR was the method, and the copy in TCRdb shows in-frame clones only, minus some. The data show 200,000 to 250,000 clones, roughly 82% seen once. The sequenced material came from PBMCs. The receptor source for this set is a woman aged 40 to 50 in good health and CMV-seropositive. Each CDR3 is given with its conserved first and last residue. D genes are given only for firm matches. Not all rows give a size; the values are once, few, many and, for expanded clones, a class.

V gene: TRBV18
J gene: TRBJ2-3
clone size: -
D gene: TRBD2
CDR3 DNA: TGTGCCAGCTCACAGGGACTAGCGGGATCCCTATTGACAGATACGCAGTATTTT
CDR3 protein: CASSQGLAGSLLTDTQYF

V gene: TRBV7-6
J gene: TRBJ2-5
clone size: -
D gene: -
CDR3 DNA: TGTGCCAGCAGCCCGCGGACACGGACCCAAGAGACCCAGTACTTC
CDR3 protein: CASSPRTRTQETQYF

V gene: TRBV7-9
J gene: TRBJ2-5
clone size: -
D gene: -
CDR3 DNA: TGTGCCAGCAGCTTAGATCAACTTCAAGAGACCCAGTACTTC
CDR3 protein: CASSLDQLQETQYF

V gene: TRBV9
J gene: TRBJ1-2
clone size: -
D gene: -
CDR3 DNA: TGTGCCAGCAGCACCCATACAGGGCCCTATGGCTACACCTTC
CDR3 protein: CASSTHTGPYGYTF

V gene: TRBV19
J gene: TRBJ1-1
clone size: -
D gene: -
CDR3 DNA: TGTGCCAGTAGGACTCAGGGAGGAGGGACTGAAGCTTTCTTT
CDR3 protein: CASRTQGGGTEAFF

V gene: TRBV4-1
J gene: TRBJ2-7
clone size: -
D gene: TRBD2
CDR3 DNA: TGCGCCAGCAGCCAAGTAATGACGGGAGGGTACGAGCAGTACTTC
CDR3 protein: CASSQVMTGGYEQYF

V gene: TRBV18
J gene: TRBJ1-2
clone size: -
D gene: TRBD1
CDR3 DNA: TGTGCCAGCTCACCCTCGACAGGGTTCGGCTACACCTTC
CDR3 protein: CASSPSTGFGYTF

V gene: TRBV11-1
J gene: TRBJ1-1
clone size: few
D gene: TRBD1
CDR3 DNA: TGTGCCGGGGGGGGGACAGGAGCTGAAGCTTTCTTT
CDR3 protein: CAGGGTGAEAFF

V gene: TRBV5-8
J gene: TRBJ1-2
clone size: -
D gene: -
CDR3 DNA: TGTGCCAGCAGCTTATCCGGGAGGTATGGCTACACCTTC
CDR3 protein: CASSLSGRYGYTF

V gene: TRBV6-5
J gene: TRBJ2-1
clone size: -
D gene: TRBD2
CDR3 DNA: TGTTCCAGCATGAGAGTTGCGGGGGAAAATGAGCAGTTCTTC
CDR3 protein: CSSMRVAGENEQFF

V gene: TRBV6-5
J gene: TRBJ2-1
clone size: once
D gene: -
CDR3 DNA: TGTGCCAGCAGTGCTCAGGGATTGAAGCAGTTCTTC
CDR3 protein: CASSAQGLKQFF

V gene: TRBV5-6
J gene: TRBJ2-2
clone size: -
D gene: -
CDR3 DNA: TGTGCCAGCAGCCGGCAGGGGAACACCGGGGAGCTGTTTTTT
CDR3 protein: CASSRQGNTGELFF

V gene: TRBV4-2
J gene: TRBJ2-7
clone size: -
D gene: TRBD2
CDR3 DNA: TGTGCCAGCAGCCAAGAGGCGGCTAGCGGGCTGTACTTC
CDR3 protein: CASSQEAASGLYF

V gene: TRBV9
J gene: TRBJ1-2
clone size: -
D gene: -
CDR3 DNA: TGTGCCAGCAGCTTGCGAACAGGTTATGAGGGCTACACCTTC
CDR3 protein: CASSLRTGYEGYTF

V gene: TRBV11-2
J gene: TRBJ2-7
clone size: -
D gene: -
CDR3 DNA: TGTGCCAGCAGCCCAAAGTCGGTCAGGGGCCTCTCCTACGAGCAGTACTTC
CDR3 protein: CASSPKSVRGLSYEQYF

V gene: TRBV6-5
J gene: TRBJ2-7
clone size: -
D gene: TRBD1
CDR3 DNA: TGTGCCAGCAGCCGGGGACAGGGGGCGTACGAGCAGTACTTC
CDR3 protein: CASSRGQGAYEQYF

V gene: TRBV7-2
J gene: TRBJ1-1
clone size: -
D gene: TRBD1
CDR3 DNA: TGTGCCAGCAGCCCCGGGACAGGGTGGGCTGAAGCTTTCTTT
CDR3 protein: CASSPGTGWAEAFF

V gene: TRBV7-2
J gene: TRBJ2-1
clone size: -
D gene: TRBD2
CDR3 DNA: TGTGCCAGCAGCGCCAGGACTAGCGGAGACAATGAGCAGTTCTTC
CDR3 protein: CASSARTSGDNEQFF

V gene: TRBV5-4
J gene: TRBJ1-2
clone size: -
D gene: -
CDR3 DNA: TGTGCCAGCAGCCAGCCCAGGGGAATGCGGGGCTACACCTTC
CDR3 protein: CASSQPRGMRGYTF